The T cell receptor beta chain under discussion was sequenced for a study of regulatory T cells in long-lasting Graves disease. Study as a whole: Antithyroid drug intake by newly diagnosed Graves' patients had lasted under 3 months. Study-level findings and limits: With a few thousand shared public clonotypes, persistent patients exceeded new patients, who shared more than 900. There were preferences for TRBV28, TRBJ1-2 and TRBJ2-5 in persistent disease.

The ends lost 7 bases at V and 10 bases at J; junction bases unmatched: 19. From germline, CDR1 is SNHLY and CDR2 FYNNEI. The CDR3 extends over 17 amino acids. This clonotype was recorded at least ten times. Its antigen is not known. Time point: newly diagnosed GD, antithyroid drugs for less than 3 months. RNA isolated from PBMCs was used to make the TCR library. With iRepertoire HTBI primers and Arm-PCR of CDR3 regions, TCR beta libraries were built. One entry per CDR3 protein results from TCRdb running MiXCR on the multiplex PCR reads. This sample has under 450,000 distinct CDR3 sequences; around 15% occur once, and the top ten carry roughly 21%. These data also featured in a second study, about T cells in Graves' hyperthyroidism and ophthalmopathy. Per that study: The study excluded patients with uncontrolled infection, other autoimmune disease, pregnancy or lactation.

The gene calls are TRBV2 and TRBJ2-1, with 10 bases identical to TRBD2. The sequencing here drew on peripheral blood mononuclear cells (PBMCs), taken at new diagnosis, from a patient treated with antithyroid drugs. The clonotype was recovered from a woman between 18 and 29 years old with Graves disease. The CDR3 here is CASTSGRARPEGREQFF. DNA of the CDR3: TGTGCCAGCACGAGCGGGAGGGCCCGGCCTGAGGGGAGGGAGCAGTTCTTC.